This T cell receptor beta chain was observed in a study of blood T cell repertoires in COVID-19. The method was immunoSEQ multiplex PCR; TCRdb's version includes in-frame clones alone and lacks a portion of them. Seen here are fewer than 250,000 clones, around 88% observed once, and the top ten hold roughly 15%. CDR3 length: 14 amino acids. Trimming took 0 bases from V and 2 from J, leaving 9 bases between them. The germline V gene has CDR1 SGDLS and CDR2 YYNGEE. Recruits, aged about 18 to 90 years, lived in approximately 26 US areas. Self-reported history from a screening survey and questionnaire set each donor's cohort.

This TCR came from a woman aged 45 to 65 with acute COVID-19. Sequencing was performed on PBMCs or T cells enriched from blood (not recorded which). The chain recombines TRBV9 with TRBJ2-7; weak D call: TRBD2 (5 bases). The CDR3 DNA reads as TGTGCCAGCAGCGTAGGCGGGTCACCCTACGAGCAGTACTTC. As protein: CASSVGGSPYEQYF.